This TCR beta chain was sequenced during a study of cytomegalovirus exposure and HLA in healthy donors. This clone was picked up a small number of times. The antigen is not known. PCR was performed using 60 Vbeta and 13 Jbeta primers. How the authors handled the data: Unique TCR beta chains numbered around 80 million in a later analysis, with 10 million to 14 million shared. Sequencing used immunoSEQ multiplex PCR; TCRdb keeps in-frame clones, though not all of them. V and J calls and clone size are copied from that table; D and trimming were computed from the DNA. Counted here are more than 85,000 clones, around four fifths occurring once; the ten biggest clones make up about 2.5%. General study results and limits: The productive fraction for most TCR beta V segments was about 90% or about 30% in an earlier analysis. Most TCRs appeared rarely, but some public TCRs recurred in many donors.

This receptor was obtained from a man aged 35 to 55 in good health and CMV-seronegative. Sequencing was carried out using PBMCs.

CDR3 region: CASSLFQGASTGELFF. Written as DNA, the CDR3 is TGTGCCAGCAGCTTATTTCAGGGGGCGAGCACCGGGGAGCTGTTTTTT. The genes are TRBV7-3 and TRBJ2-2; 8 positions match TRBD1. The CDR3 contains 16 residues. Germline CDR1 SGHTA, CDR2 FQGTGA. Trimming cost V 2 bases and J 4 bases; bases outside gene matches: 6.